These 28 T cell receptor beta chains came from one sample sequenced in a study of cytotoxic CD8 clonotypes in ibrutinib-treated CLL. Method: immunoSEQ multiplex PCR; TCRdb's copy keeps in-frame clones and lacks some. The sample has approximately 100,000 clones, approximately 58% seen once. The sequencing here drew on PBMCs, taken after 24 months of ibrutinib treatment. The origin of the receptors is a human donor with chronic lymphocytic leukemia.

This clone was counted a few times. The rearrangement joins TRBV30 to TRBJ1-6, with D perhaps TRBD1 (5 bases). Trimming left V 5 bases short and J 12 bases short, with 14 bases between. CDR3 length: 12 residues. Germline CDR1 and CDR2: GTSNPN and SVGIG (reference sequence). CDR3 region: CAWRAQGGPLHF. CDR3 DNA: TGTGCCTGGCGCGCCCAGGGTGGACCCCTCCACTTT.

This clone was found a few times. The V gene is TRBV18, the J gene TRBJ1-6, with a tentative D call TRBD1 (5 bases). Trimming took 6 bases from V and 8 from J, leaving 11 bases between them. This CDR3 region has 13 residues. Germline assignment: CDR1 KGHSH and CDR2 LQKENI. CDR3 nucleotide sequence: TGTGCCAGCTCCACGGGGACCGATTCACCCCTCCACTTT. Protein sequence: CASSTGTDSPLHF.

The J gene is TRBJ1-5, the V gene TRBV6-5, with D hard to call. The germline gives CDR1 MNHEY, CDR2 SVGAGI. This CDR3 has 13 residues. Trimming pared 2 bases from V and 7 bases from J, leaving 9 bases between. CDR3 in DNA: TGTGCCAGCAGTTACGGGCGGGGACAGCCCCAGCATTTT. Translation: CASSYGRGQPQHF.

The V and J genes are TRBV30 and TRBJ1-2; the D is unclear. CDR3 length: 17 amino acids. CDR1 and CDR2 from the germline V gene are GTSNPN and SVGIG (reference sequence). The V end was cut by 5 bases, the J end by 8 bases, with 30 bases between. This CDR3 reads CAWVHPDEGPFMRGYTF. The CDR3 coding sequence is TGTGCCTGGGTCCACCCAGACGAGGGTCCTTTTATGAGGGGCTACACCTTC.

This clone was recorded once. The V call is TRBV11-1, the J call TRBJ2-1; TRBD1 is a possible D gene (5 bases). The CDR3 is 16 residues long. CDR1 SGHAT and CDR2 FQDESV come from the germline V gene (reference sequence). The ends were cut back, 1 base at V and 13 bases at J, with 23 bases in the middle. The CDR3: CASSLDPNLGAARQFF. CDR3 sequence (DNA): TGTGCCAGCAGCTTAGATCCGAATCTAGGGGCGGCAAGACAGTTCTTC.

V gene TRBV9 combines with J gene TRBJ1-2, with D possibly matching TRBD1 (5 bases). The CDR3 runs 14 residues. CDR1 SGDLS and CDR2 YYNGEE come from the germline V gene. The germline V and J ends were trimmed by 4 bases and 7 bases, with 17 bases remaining between them. The CDR3 spells CASSTQLGDIGYTF. Here the CDR3 DNA reads TGTGCCAGCAGCACTCAGTTAGGGGATATTGGCTACACCTTC.

The chain links TRBV6-1 to TRBJ2-1, with 8 positions matching TRBD2. Germline CDR1 reads MNHNS; CDR2 reads SASEGT. With V trimmed by 1 base and J by 8 bases, 1 base remained unmatched. CDR3 length: 13 residues. CDR3 in DNA: TGTGCCAGCAGTGAAGTGCGGGGGGATGAGCAGTTCTTC. It is translated as CASSEVRGDEQFF.

This clone was seen only a few times. V usage is TRBV5-6 and J usage is TRBJ2-7, with D perhaps matching TRBD1 (5 bases). This CDR3 region has 13 residues. Per the germline V gene, CDR1 is SGHDT and CDR2 is YYEEEE. V was pared by 4 bases and J by 2 bases, with 10 bases between. The CDR3 region is CASSPTEAYEQYF. The CDR3 bases are TGTGCCAGCAGCCCGACAGAGGCCTACGAGCAGTACTTC.

This clone was counted a few times. Relative to the germline gene, one junction end is altered; a read error may explain this. This rearrangement joins TRBV6-1 to TRBJ1-2; 7 bases are a match to TRBD1. In germline, CDR1 is MNHNS, CDR2 SASEGT. The CDR3 contains 14 residues. This CDR3 reads CASTTDRSPYGYTF. The CDR3 DNA reads TGTGCGAGCACCACGGACAGGAGTCCCTATGGCTACACCTTC.

The CDR3 DNA follows: TGTGCCAGCGCGGGGGGTTCCTCCTACAATGAGCAGTTCTTC. It encodes CASAGGSSYNEQFF. The chain recombines TRBV7-3 with TRBJ2-1; 8 nucleotides match TRBD2. Germline CDR1 reads SGHTA; CDR2 reads FQGTGA. Germline trimming cut 8 bases from V and 0 bases from J; bases unmatched to any gene: 3. This CDR3 contains 14 residues.

The chain carries TRBV19 and TRBJ1-3; no reliable D call. CDR1 is LNHDA and CDR2 is SQIVND in the germline V gene (reference sequence). V shed 3 bases and J shed 8 bases, with 11 bases lying between them. This CDR3 contains 13 residues. The DNA of the CDR3 is TGTGCCAGTAGTATCCAAACGGCGGACACCATATATTTT. Translating gives CASSIQTADTIYF.

The rearrangement joins TRBV19 to TRBJ1-3, with D unresolved. Per germline, CDR1 LNHDA and CDR2 SQIVND (reference sequence). V lost 5 bases to trimming and J lost 1 base, with 9 bases between them. The CDR3 sequence is 14 residues long. The CDR3, as DNA: TGTGCCAGTAGTCAGCCGGGATCTGGAAACACCATATATTTT. Amino acids: CASSQPGSGNTIYF.

V usage is TRBV9 and J usage is TRBJ2-7; 7 positions agree with TRBD1. This CDR3 contains 14 residues. The J segment lost 0 bases and the V segment lost 3 bases, leaving 3 bases of the junction unmatched. In germline, CDR1 is SGDLS, CDR2 YYNGEE. The CDR3 DNA sequence: TGTGCCAGCAGCGGACAGGGTACCTCCTACGAGCAGTACTTC. Amino acid sequence: CASSGQGTSYEQYF. Supplemented by reference TRBV9 and TRBJ2-7, the full variable domain reads DSGVTQTPKHLITATGQRVTLRCSPRSGDLSVYWYQQSLDQGLQFLIQYYNGEERAKGNILERFSAQQFPDLHSELNLSSLELGDSALYFCASSGQGTSYEQYFGPGTRLTVT.

This clone was counted only a few times. This CDR3 is CSASGHPREQYF. Here the CDR3 DNA reads TGCAGCGCTTCTGGACACCCGAGGGAGCAGTACTTC. The genes are TRBV29-1 and TRBJ2-7; weak D call: TRBD1 (5 bases). The CDR3 is made up of 12 amino acids. Germline V gene lookup returns CDR1 SQVTM and CDR2 ANQGSEA. V was clipped by 7 bases and J by 7 bases, with 17 bases between them.

CDR3 loop: CASSQALGQGSDYGYTF. The CDR3 coding sequence is TGCGCCAGCAGCCAAGCCTTAGGACAGGGGTCGGACTATGGCTACACCTTC. J is TRBJ1-2 and V is TRBV4-3; 9 nucleotides line up with TRBD1. Germline CDR1 LGHNA, CDR2 YSLEER. V dropped 1 base and J dropped 3; count of bases not matched to a gene: 9. The CDR3 consists of 17 residues.

V is TRBV5-1 and J is TRBJ2-1; a weak D match, TRBD2 (6 bases). This CDR3 is built from 13 residues. Germline CDR1 reads SGHRS; CDR2 reads YFSETQ. The V gene lost 4 bases and the J gene lost 9 bases, with 14 bases spanning the gap. The DNA for the CDR3 is TGCGCCAGCAGCCCGGAGGGGCCGGGTGAGCAGTTCTTC. This translates into CASSPEGPGEQFF. The full variable domain, rest sourced from reference TRBV5-1 and TRBJ2-1, is KAGVTQTPRYLIKTRGQQVTLSCSPISGHRSVSWYQQTPGQGLQFLFEYFSETQRNKGNFPGRFSGRQFSNSRSEMNVSTLELGDSALYLCASSPEGPGEQFFGPGTRLTVL.

J is TRBJ2-5 and V is TRBV10-2; 12 bases map to TRBD2. This CDR3 spans 15 amino acids. Germline trimming cut 3 bases from V and 5 bases from J; bases unmatched to any gene: 4. The germline CDR1 and CDR2 sequences are WSHSY and SAAADI. In DNA form, the CDR3 reads TGCGCCAGCAGTGAACTAGCGGGGGGCGGGGAGACCCAGTACTTC. This encodes CASSELAGGGETQYF.

This clone has only a few counts. V is TRBV12-5 and J is TRBJ2-3; D is unclear. This CDR3 spans 14 amino acids. The germline V gene has CDR1 LGHNT and CDR2 FRNRAP. Trimming shortened V by 4 bases and J by 0 bases, and 8 bases separated the two germline ends. As DNA, the CDR3 is TGTGCTAGTGGTTCCTTTGACAGCACAGATACGCAGTATTTT. Protein: CASGSFDSTDTQYF.

This clone appeared a few times. V is TRBV2 and J is TRBJ1-5, with a tentative D call TRBD1 (5 bases). The germline V and J ends were trimmed by 7 bases and 7 bases, with 14 bases remaining between them. Germline assignment: CDR1 SNHLY and CDR2 FYNNEI. CDR3 length: 13 amino acids. The CDR3 reads CASNSDRQQPQHF. As DNA, the CDR3 is TGTGCCAGCAATAGCGACAGACAGCAGCCCCAGCATTTT.

The chain has TRBV6-5 and TRBJ2-7; 9 nucleotides agree with TRBD2. The V segment lost 5 bases and the J segment 3 bases; nucleotides outside the gene matches: 8. Germline values: CDR1 MNHEY, CDR2 SVGAGI. The CDR3 is 15 residues long. The CDR3, as DNA: TGTGCCAGCAGTGCCCCGAGACTAGCGGACTACGAGCAGTACTTC. Translation: CASSAPRLADYEQYF.

The chain combines TRBV11-3 with TRBJ2-1; tentatively, D is TRBD1 (5 bases). This CDR3 has 15 residues. Trimming took off 5 bases at V and 8 bases at J, with 19 bases between the two ends. Germline V gene sequence: CDR1 SGHNT, CDR2 YENEEA. CDR3 residues: CASSPLGQGGYEQFF. CDR3 nucleotides: TGTGCCAGCAGCCCTCTGGGGCAGGGTGGCTATGAGCAGTTCTTC. The full variable domain, in which reference TRBV11-3 and TRBJ2-1 provide the parts outside the CDR3, is EAGVVQSPRYKIIEKKQPVAFWCNPISGHNTLYWYLQNLGQGPELLIRYENEEAVDDSQLPKDRFSAERLKGVDSTLKIQPAELGDSAVYLCASSPLGQGGYEQFFGPGTRLTVL.

The chain has TRBV27 and TRBJ2-2; the D is unclear. In germline, CDR1 is MNHEY, CDR2 SMNVEV (reference sequence). The CDR3 has 16 amino acids. V gave up 4 bases and J gave up 6 bases, with 18 bases separating them. The CDR3 sequence is CASSSLGYSDSGELFF. In nucleotides, the CDR3 is TGTGCCAGCAGTTCGCTCGGGTACTCCGACTCCGGGGAGCTGTTTTTT.

This clone appeared a few times. The chain links TRBV11-3 to TRBJ1-2, with 7 bases identical to TRBD1. The trim removed 3 bases at V and 4 bases at J, leaving 2 bases unmatched. Germline CDR1 reads SGHNT; CDR2 reads YENEEA. The length of the CDR3 is 13 residues. The CDR3 loop reads CASSFGTAYGYTF. The DNA for the CDR3 is TGTGCCAGCAGCTTTGGGACAGCCTATGGCTACACCTTC.

The sample holds a few counts of this clone. This chain joins TRBV2 and TRBJ2-3; D remains unclear. This CDR3 comprises 12 residues. V was shortened by 1 base and J by 5 bases, with 4 bases between the two germline ends. CDR1 SNHLY and CDR2 FYNNEI come from the germline V gene. The CDR3 coding sequence is TGTGCCAGCAGTGAAGGGAGAGATACGCAGTATTTT. Encoded protein: CASSEGRDTQYF.

This chain joins TRBV30 and TRBJ2-3, with D perhaps matching TRBD2 (7 bases). CDR3 length: 15 residues. CDR1 is GTSNPN and CDR2 is SVGIG in the germline V gene (reference sequence). V was trimmed by 3 bases and J by 4 bases, leaving 17 bases between them. CDR3 region: CAWSRGGGMSDTQYF. Here the CDR3 DNA reads TGTGCCTGGAGCAGAGGGGGGGGGATGTCAGATACGCAGTATTTT.

This clone turned up a few times. The J gene is TRBJ2-3, the V gene TRBV29-1; D gene ambiguous. Germline CDR1 SQVTM, CDR2 ANQGSEA. V was cut by 0 bases and J by 0 bases, with 1 base left in between. This CDR3 spans 12 amino acids. CDR3 protein: CSVEESTDTQYF. Written as DNA, the CDR3 is TGCAGCGTTGAAGAGAGCACAGATACGCAGTATTTT.

V gene TRBV9 combines with J gene TRBJ1-1; D is unresolved. The V and J ends lost 0 bases and 1 base respectively, with 10 bases between them. The CDR3 covers 15 residues. In germline, CDR1 is SGDLS, CDR2 YYNGEE. The CDR3 region is CASSVAPSWNTEAFF. The CDR3 DNA sequence: TGTGCCAGCAGCGTAGCCCCTTCTTGGAACACTGAAGCTTTCTTT.

V gene TRBV5-1 combines with J gene TRBJ2-2; D unclear. CDR1 and CDR2 (germline): SGHRS, YFSETQ. The CDR3 extends over 15 amino acids. V lost 9 bases and J 2 bases, leaving 17 bases between the germline ends. CDR3 coding DNA: TGCGCCACCAAGAGAGACGCCGATAACACCGGGGAGCTGTTTTTT. Translating it yields CATKRDADNTGELFF.